This T cell receptor beta chain was captured by sequencing in a study of radiation and T cells in renal cell carcinoma. Study in general: Nephrectomy followed 15 Gy stereotactic body radiation by 4 weeks. Study-wide findings and caveats: In blood, top tumor clones expanded by 2 weeks, shrinking by 4.

Time point reported: baseline pretreatment blood. The treatment is: 15 Gy SBRT to primary tumor, nephrectomy 4 weeks later. Radiation-treated patients gave blood at baseline, week 2 and week 4. The patient's renal cell carcinoma had clear cell pathology. Sequenced by immunoSEQ multiplex PCR; TCRdb stores in-frame clones only, minus some. The data contain approximately 90,000 clones, approximately 86% of them seen just once; the ten biggest clones take up roughly 8%. A word on this clone: Its antigen is not known.

Trimming stripped 7 bases from V and 0 bases from J, with 12 bases between. The CDR3 runs to 15 residues. CDR1 is LNHDA, CDR2 SQIVND, per germline (reference sequence). The sequencing used blood, collected from a patient whose treatment included radiotherapy and nephrectomy. V is TRBV19 and J is TRBJ2-2; D is undetermined. This receptor was taken from a man aged 45-60 years with renal cell carcinoma. The CDR3, as DNA: TGTGCCAGTACCATGGGATTATCGAACACCGGGGAGCTGTTTTTT. Protein: CASTMGLSNTGELFF.